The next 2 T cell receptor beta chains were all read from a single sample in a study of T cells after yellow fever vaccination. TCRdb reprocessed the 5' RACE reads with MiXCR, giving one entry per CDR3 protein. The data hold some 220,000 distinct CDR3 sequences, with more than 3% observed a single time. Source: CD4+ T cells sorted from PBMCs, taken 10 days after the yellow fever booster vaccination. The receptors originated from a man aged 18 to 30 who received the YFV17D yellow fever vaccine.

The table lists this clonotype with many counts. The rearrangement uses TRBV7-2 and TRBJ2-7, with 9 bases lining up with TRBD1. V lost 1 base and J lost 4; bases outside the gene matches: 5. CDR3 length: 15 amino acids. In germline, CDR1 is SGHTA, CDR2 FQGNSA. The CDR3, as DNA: TGTGCCAGCAGCTTAGGCGGACAGGGGACGTACGAGCAGTACGTC. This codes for CASSLGGQGTYEQYV.

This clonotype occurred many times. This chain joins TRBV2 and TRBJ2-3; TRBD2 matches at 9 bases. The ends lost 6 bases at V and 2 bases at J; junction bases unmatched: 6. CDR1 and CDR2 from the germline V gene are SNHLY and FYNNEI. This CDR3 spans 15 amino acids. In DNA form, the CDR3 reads TGTGCCAGCAGGACGTCTAGCGGGGCCACAGATACGCAGTATTTT. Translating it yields CASRTSSGATDTQYF.